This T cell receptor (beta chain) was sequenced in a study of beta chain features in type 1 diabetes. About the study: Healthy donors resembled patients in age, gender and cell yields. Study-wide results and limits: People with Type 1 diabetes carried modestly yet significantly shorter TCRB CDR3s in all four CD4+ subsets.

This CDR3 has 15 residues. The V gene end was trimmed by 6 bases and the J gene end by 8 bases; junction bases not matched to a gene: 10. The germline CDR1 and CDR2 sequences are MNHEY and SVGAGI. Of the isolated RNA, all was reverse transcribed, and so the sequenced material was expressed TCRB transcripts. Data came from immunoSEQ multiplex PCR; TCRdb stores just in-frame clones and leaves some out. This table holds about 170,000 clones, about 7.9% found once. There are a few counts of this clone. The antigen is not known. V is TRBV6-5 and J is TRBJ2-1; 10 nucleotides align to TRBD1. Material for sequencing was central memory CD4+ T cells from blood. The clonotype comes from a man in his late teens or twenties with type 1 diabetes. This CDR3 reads CASRLSGQGSDEQFF. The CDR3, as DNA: TGTGCCAGCAGGCTCTCGGGACAGGGGTCCGATGAGCAGTTCTTC.